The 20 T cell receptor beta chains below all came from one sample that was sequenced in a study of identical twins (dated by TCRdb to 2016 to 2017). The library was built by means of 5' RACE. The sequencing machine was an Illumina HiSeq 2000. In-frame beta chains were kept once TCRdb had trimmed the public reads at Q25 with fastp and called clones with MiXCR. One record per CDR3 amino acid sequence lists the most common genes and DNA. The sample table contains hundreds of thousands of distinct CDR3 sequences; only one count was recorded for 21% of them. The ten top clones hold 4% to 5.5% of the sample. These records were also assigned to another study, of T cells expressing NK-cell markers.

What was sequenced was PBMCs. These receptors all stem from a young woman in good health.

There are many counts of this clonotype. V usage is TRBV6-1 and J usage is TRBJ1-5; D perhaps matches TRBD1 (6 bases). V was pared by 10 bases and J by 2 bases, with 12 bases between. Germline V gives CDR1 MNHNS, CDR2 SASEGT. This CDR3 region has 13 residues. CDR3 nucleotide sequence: TGTGCCACCTTAGGGGGAGGCAATCAGCCCCAGCATTTT. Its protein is CATLGGGNQPQHF.

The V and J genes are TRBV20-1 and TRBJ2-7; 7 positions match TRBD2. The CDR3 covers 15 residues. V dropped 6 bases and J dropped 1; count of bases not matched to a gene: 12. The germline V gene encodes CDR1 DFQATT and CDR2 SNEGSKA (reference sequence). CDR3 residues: CSAPNLAVRSYEQYF. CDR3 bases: TGCAGTGCGCCAAACCTAGCGGTTAGATCCTACGAGCAGTACTTC.

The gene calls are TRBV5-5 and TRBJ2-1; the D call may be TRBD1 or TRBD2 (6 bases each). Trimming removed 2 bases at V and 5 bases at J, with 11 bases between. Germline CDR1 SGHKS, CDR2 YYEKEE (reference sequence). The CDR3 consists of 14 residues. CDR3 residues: CASSFPRGDNEQFF. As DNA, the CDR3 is TGTGCCAGCAGCTTTCCAAGGGGGGACAATGAGCAGTTCTTC.

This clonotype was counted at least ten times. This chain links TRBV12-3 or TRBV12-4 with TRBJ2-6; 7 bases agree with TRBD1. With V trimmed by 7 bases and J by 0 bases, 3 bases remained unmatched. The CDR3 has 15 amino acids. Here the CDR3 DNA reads TGTGCCAGCACCCGGGACAGCTCTGGGGCCAACGTCCTGACTTTC. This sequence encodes CASTRDSSGANVLTF.

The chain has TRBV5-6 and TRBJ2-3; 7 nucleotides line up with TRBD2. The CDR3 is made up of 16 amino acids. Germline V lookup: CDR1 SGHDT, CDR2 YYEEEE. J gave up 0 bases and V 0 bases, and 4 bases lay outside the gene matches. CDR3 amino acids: CASSLAPGLSTDTQYF. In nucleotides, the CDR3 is TGTGCCAGCAGCTTGGCGCCGGGACTAAGCACAGATACGCAGTATTTT.

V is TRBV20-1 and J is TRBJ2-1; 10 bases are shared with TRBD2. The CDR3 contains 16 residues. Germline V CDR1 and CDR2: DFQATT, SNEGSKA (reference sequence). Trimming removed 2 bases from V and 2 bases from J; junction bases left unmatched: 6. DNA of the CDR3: TGCAGTGCTAGAACCGATAGCGGGAGGACCTACAATGAGCAGTTCTTC. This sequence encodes CSARTDSGRTYNEQFF.

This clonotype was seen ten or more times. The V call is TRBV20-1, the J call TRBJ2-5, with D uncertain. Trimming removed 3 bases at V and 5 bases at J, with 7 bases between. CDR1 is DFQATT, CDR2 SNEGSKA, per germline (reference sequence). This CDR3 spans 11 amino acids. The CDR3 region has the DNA TGCAGTGCTAGTTTCCAGGAGACCCAGTACTTC. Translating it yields CSASFQETQYF.

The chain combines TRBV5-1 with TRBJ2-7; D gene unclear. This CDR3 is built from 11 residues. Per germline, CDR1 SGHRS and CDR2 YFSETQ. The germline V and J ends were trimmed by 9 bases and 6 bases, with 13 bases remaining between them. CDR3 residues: CATLSVAEQYF. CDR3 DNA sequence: TGCGCCACCCTGTCGGTGGCCGAGCAGTACTTC.

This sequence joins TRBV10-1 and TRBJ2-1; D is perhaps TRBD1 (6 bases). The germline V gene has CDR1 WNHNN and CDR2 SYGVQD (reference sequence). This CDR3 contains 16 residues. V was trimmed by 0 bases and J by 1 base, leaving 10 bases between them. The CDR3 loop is CASSESLQGSYNEQFF. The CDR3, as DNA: TGCGCCAGCAGTGAGTCCTTACAGGGATCCTACAATGAGCAGTTCTTC.

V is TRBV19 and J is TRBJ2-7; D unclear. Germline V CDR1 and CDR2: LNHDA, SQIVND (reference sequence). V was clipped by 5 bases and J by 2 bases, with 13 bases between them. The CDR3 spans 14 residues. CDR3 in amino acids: CASSSRLQAYEQYF. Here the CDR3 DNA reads TGTGCCAGTAGTTCCCGACTCCAGGCCTACGAGCAGTACTTC.

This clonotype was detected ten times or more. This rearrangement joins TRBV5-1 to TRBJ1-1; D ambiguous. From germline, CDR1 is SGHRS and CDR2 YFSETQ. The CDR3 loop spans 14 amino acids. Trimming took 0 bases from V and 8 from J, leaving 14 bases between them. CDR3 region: CASSLVLNVDEAFF. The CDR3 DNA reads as TGCGCCAGCAGCTTGGTGTTGAATGTTGACGAAGCTTTCTTT.

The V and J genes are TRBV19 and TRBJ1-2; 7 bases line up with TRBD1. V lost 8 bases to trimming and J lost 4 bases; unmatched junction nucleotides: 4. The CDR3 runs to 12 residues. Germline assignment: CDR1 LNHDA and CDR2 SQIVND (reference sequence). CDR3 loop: CASWTGIYGYTF. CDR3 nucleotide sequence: TGTGCCAGTTGGACAGGCATCTATGGCTACACCTTC.

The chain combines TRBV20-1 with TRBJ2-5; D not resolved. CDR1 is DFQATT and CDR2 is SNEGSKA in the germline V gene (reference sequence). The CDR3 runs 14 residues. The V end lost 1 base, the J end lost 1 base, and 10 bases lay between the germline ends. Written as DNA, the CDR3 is TGCAGTGCTAGAGGATACGGCGGCCAAGAGACCCAGTACTTC. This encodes CSARGYGGQETQYF.

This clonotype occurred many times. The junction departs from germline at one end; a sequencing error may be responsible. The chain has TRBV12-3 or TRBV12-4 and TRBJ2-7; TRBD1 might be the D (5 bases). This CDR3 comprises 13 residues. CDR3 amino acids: CASSSGRAYEQYF. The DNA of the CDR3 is TGCGCCAGCAGCTCCGGCAGGGCCTACGAGCAGTACTTC.

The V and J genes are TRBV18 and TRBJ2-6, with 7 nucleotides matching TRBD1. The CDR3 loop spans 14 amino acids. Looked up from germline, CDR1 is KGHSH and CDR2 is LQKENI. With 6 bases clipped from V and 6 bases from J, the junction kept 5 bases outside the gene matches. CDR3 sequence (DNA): TGTGCCAGCTCTCCGACAGGGTTGGCCAACGTCCTGACTTTC. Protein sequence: CASSPTGLANVLTF.

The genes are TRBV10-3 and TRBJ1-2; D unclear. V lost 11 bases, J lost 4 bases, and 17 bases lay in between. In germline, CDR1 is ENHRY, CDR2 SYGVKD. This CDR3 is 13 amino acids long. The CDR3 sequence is CASTWAFGYGYTF. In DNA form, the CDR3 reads TGTGCCTCGACCTGGGCATTCGGCTATGGCTACACCTTC.

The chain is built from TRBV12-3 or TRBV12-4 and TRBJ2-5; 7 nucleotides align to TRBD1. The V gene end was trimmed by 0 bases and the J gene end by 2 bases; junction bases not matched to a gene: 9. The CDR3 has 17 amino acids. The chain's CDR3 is CASSLARGGQRQETQYF. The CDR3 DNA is TGTGCCAGCAGTTTAGCGCGAGGGGGCCAGCGGCAAGAGACCCAGTACTTC.

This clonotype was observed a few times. CDR3 bases: TGTGCCAGCAGTTACTCGAGCAGGGCCTTGGAGACCCAGTACTTC. Its translation: CASSYSSRALETQYF. The V and J genes are TRBV6-5 and TRBJ2-5, with D maybe TRBD1 (5 bases). The CDR3 is 15 amino acids. The V end lost 0 bases, the J end lost 5 bases, and 13 bases lay between the germline ends. Germline values: CDR1 MNHEY, CDR2 SVGAGI.

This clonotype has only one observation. CDR3 region: CASSHKRTGNYGYTF. DNA for the CDR3: TGTGCCAGCAGCCACAAGCGGACAGGGAACTATGGCTACACCTTC. The chain recombines TRBV7-8 with TRBJ1-2; 8 bases are a match to TRBD1. Germline CDR1 SGHVS, CDR2 FQNEAQ. J gave up 2 bases and V 5 bases, and 7 bases lay outside the gene matches. This CDR3 spans 15 amino acids.

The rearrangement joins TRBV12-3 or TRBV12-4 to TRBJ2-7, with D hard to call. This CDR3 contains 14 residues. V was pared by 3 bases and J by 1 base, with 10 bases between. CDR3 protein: CASSFAHGSYEQYF. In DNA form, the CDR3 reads TGTGCCAGCAGTTTTGCGCACGGATCCTACGAGCAGTACTTC.